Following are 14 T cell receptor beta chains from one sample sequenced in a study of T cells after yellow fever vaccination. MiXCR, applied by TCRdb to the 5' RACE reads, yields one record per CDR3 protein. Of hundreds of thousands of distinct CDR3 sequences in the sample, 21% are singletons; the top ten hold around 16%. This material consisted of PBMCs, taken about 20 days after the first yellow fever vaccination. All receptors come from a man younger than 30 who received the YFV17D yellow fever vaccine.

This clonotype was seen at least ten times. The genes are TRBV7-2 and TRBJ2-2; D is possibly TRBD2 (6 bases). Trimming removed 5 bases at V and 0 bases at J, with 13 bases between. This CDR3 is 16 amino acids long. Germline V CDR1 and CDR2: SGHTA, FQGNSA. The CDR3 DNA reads TGTGCCAGCAGCCTTAGGGCGGGGACGAACACCGGGGAGCTGTTTTTT. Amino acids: CASSLRAGTNTGELFF.

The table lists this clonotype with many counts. The DNA of the CDR3 is TGCGCCAGCAGCTTGAGACTCAGCACAGATACGCAGTATTTT. Its protein is CASSLRLSTDTQYF. This chain uses TRBV5-1 with TRBJ2-3; D call uncertain. The CDR3 runs 14 residues. Trimming cost V 1 base and J 0 bases, with 6 bases left between them. CDR1 and CDR2 from the germline V gene are SGHRS and YFSETQ.

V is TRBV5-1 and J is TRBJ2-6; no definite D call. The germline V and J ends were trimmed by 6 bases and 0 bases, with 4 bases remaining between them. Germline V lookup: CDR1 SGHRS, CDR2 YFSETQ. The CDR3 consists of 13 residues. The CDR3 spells CASTPSGANVLTF. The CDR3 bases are TGCGCCAGCACCCCCTCTGGGGCCAACGTCCTGACTTTC.

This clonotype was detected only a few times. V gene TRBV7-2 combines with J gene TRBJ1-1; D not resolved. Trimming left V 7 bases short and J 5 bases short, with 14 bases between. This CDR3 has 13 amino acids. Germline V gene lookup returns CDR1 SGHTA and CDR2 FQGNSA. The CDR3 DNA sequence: TGTGCCAGCATACGGGGAAGAGGAACTGAAGCTTTCTTT. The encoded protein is CASIRGRGTEAFF.

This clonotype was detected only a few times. The CDR3 loop reads CASSYRFATNEKLFF. The CDR3 bases are TGTGCCAGCAGCTACAGATTTGCAACTAATGAAAAACTGTTTTTT. The chain couples TRBV6-5 to TRBJ1-4, with D uncertain. Trimming removed 6 bases from V and 0 bases from J, with 11 bases in between. Germline CDR1 reads MNHEY; CDR2 reads SVGAGI. This CDR3 is 15 amino acids long.

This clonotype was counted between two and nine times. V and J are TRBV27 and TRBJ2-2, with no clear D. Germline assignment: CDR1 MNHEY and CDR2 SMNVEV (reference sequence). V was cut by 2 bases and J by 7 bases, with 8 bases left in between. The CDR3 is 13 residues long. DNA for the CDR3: TGTGCCAGCAGTTTAACCCTTTACGGGGAGCTGTTTTTT. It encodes CASSLTLYGELFF.

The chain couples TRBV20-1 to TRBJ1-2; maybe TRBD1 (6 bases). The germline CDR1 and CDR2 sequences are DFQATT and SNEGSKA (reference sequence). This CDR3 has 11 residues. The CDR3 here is CMGEPGGGYTF. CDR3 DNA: TGCATGGGGGAACCGGGGGGCGGCTACACCTTC.

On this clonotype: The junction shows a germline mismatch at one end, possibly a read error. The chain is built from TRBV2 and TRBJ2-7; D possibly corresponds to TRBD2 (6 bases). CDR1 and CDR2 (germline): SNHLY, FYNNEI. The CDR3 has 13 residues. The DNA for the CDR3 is TGTGCCAGCGGAGGGACTCCTTCCTACGACCAGTACTTC. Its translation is CASGGTPSYDQYF.

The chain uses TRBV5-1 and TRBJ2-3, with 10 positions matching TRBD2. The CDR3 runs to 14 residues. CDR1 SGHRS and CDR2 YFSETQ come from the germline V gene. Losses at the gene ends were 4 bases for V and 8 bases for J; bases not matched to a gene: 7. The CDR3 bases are TGCGCCAGCAGCCTAAGCGGGGGGGCCAGTACGCAGTATTTT. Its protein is CASSLSGGASTQYF.

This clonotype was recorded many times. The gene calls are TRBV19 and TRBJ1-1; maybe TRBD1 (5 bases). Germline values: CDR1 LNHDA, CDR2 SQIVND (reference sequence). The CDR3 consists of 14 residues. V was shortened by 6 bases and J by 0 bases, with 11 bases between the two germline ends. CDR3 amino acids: CASSTDRLNTEAFF. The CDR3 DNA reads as TGTGCCAGTAGCACCGACAGACTGAACACTGAAGCTTTCTTT.

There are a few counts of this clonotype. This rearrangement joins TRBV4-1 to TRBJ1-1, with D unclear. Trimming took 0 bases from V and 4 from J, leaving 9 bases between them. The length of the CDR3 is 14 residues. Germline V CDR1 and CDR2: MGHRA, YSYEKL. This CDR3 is CASSQDPGFTEAFF. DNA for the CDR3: TGCGCCAGCAGCCAAGATCCCGGATTCACTGAAGCTTTCTTT.

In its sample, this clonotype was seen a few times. CDR3 sequence reads: CASSFSGQPQHF. CDR3 sequence (DNA): TGTGCCAGCAGTTTTTCAGGTCAGCCCCAGCATTTT. This rearrangement joins TRBV28 to TRBJ1-5; D remains ambiguous. The germline V gene encodes CDR1 MDHEN and CDR2 SYDVKM. V lost 3 bases and J 6 bases, leaving 6 bases between the germline ends. The CDR3 length is 12 residues.

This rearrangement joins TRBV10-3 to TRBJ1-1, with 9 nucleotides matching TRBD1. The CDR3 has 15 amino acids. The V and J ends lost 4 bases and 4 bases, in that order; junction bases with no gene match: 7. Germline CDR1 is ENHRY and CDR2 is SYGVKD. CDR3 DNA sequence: TGTGCCATCAGTGGGACAGGGGAAGGGTTCACTGAAGCTTTCTTT. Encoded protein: CAISGTGEGFTEAFF.

CDR3 loop: CASSGPRGRYTF. DNA for the CDR3: TGTGCCAGCAGCGGACCCAGGGGACGCTACACCTTC. This chain joins TRBV7-9 and TRBJ1-2; tentatively, D is TRBD1 (6 bases). V was shortened by 5 bases and J by 9 bases, with 13 bases between the two germline ends. The CDR3 is made up of 12 amino acids. From germline, CDR1 is SEHNR and CDR2 FQNEAQ (reference sequence). The variable domain in full, with the rest retrieved from reference TRBV7-9 and TRBJ1-2, is DTGVSQNPRHKITKRGQNVTFRCDPISEHNRLYWYRQTLGQGPEFLTYFQNEAQLEKSRLLSDRFSAERPKGSFSTLEIQRTEQGDSAMYLCASSGPRGRYTFGSGTRLTVV.